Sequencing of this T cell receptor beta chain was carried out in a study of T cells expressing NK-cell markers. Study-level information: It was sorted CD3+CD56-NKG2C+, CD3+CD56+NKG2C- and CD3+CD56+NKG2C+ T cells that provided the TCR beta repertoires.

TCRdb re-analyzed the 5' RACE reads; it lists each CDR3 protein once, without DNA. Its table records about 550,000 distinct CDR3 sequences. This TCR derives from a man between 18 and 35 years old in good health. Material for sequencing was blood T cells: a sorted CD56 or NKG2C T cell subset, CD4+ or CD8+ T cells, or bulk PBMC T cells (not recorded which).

The CDR3 loop reads CASSPGDRRNQYF. The chain has TRBV7-9 and TRBJ2-4; TCRdb picks TRBD1, but there is no DNA to check that call. CDR3 length equals 13 residues. Germline CDR1 and CDR2: SEHNR and FQNEAQ (reference sequence).